This TCR beta chain was captured by sequencing in a study of beta chain features in type 1 diabetes. Investigators reverse transcribed all isolated RNA, so they sequenced expressed TCRB transcripts. Profiling relied on immunoSEQ multiplex PCR, and the TCRdb table lists in-frame clones only, not all of them. The sample carries about 340,000 clones, about 13% recorded once. The study, taken as a whole, reports: The study found moderately but significantly shorter TCRB CDR3s in all four CD4+ subsets of Type 1 diabetes patients.

V gave up 2 bases and J gave up 2 bases; unmatched junction bases: 4. The germline gives CDR1 SGHRS, CDR2 YFSETQ. The CDR3 is 15 residues long. This clone was seen only a few times. Its antigen is still unknown. Other DNA sequences in the sample encode the same CDR3. Without exception, sorted populations had purity beyond 95%. The chain recombines TRBV5-1 with TRBJ2-3; 8 bases line up with TRBD1. The receptor's source is a woman under 30 with type 1 diabetes. Sequencing was carried out using naive CD4+ T cells from blood. This CDR3 reads CASSLGTGNTDTQYF. The CDR3 nucleotides are TGCGCCAGCAGCTTAGGGACAGGTAACACAGATACGCAGTATTTT.